The 15 T cell receptor beta chains reported below all come from one sample, sequenced in a study of OX40 agonist ivuxolimab in advanced cancers. The assay was immunoSEQ multiplex PCR, and TCRdb's table has in-frame clones only and misses some. The data hold about 62,000 clones, with approximately 86% observed a single time. The sequences come from CD4+ or CD8+ T cells sorted from blood, collected in a trial of the OX40 agonist ivuxolimab. The receptor set was obtained from an adult with an advanced solid tumor such as melanoma, head and neck, liver or kidney cancer.

This sequence joins TRBV28 and TRBJ2-3; D is unclear. The germline gives CDR1 MDHEN, CDR2 SYDVKM. This CDR3 spans 13 amino acids. Trimming left V 3 bases short and J 6 bases short, with 10 bases between. The CDR3 DNA follows: TGTGCCAGCAGTTTGCCTAACGTGGATACGCAGTATTTT. Amino acids: CASSLPNVDTQYF.

The CDR3 coding sequence is TGTGCCTGTGGCGGGTGGGGGACCTACAATGAGCAGTTCTTC. It specifies CACGGWGTYNEQFF. V is TRBV30 and J is TRBJ2-1; the D gene could be TRBD1 or TRBD2 (5 bases each). Germline CDR1 GTSNPN, CDR2 SVGIG (reference sequence). There are 14 residues in the CDR3. V lost 6 bases to trimming and J lost 2 bases, with 14 bases between them.

The genes are TRBV5-6 and TRBJ2-1; no clear D. V shed 2 bases and J shed 4 bases, with 13 bases lying between them. Germline V gene sequence: CDR1 SGHDT, CDR2 YYEEEE. The CDR3 sequence is 15 residues long. The CDR3, as DNA: TGTGCCAGCAGCTTTTGGGGAACCGGTTACAATGAGCAGTTCTTC. Amino acid sequence: CASSFWGTGYNEQFF.

The chain uses TRBV6-1 and TRBJ2-7, with 8 bases lining up with TRBD2. J lost 0 bases, V lost 7 bases, and 5 bases had no gene match. This CDR3 contains 14 residues. From germline, CDR1 is MNHNS and CDR2 SASEGT. CDR3 loop: CASNRGGDSYEQYF. CDR3 DNA: TGTGCCAGCAACCGGGGGGGTGACTCCTACGAGCAGTACTTC.

The chain carries TRBV28 and TRBJ2-3; 7 positions match TRBD2. V shed 2 bases, J shed 2 bases, and the junction held 10 bases outside the gene matches. CDR1 is MDHEN, CDR2 SYDVKM, per germline. This CDR3 has 17 residues. CDR3 DNA sequence: TGTGCCAGCAGTTTAGCCGGGACTACTAAATACACAGATACGCAGTATTTT. It is translated as CASSLAGTTKYTDTQYF.

V gene TRBV5-1 combines with J gene TRBJ2-3; 10 bases are shared with TRBD2. J gave up 1 base and V 4 bases, and 3 bases lay outside the gene matches. Germline values: CDR1 SGHRS, CDR2 YFSETQ. The CDR3 has 15 amino acids. The CDR3 protein is CASSQGLAGTDTQYF. DNA of the CDR3: TGCGCCAGCAGCCAAGGACTAGCGGGCACAGATACGCAGTATTTT. Together with reference TRBV5-1 and TRBJ2-3, the CDR3 gives the full variable domain: KAGVTQTPRYLIKTRGQQVTLSCSPISGHRSVSWYQQTPGQGLQFLFEYFSETQRNKGNFPGRFSGRQFSNSRSEMNVSTLELGDSALYLCASSQGLAGTDTQYFGPGTRLTVL.

By share, this clone counts as medium-sized. The V call is TRBV7-2, the J call TRBJ1-3; possible D gene TRBD1, 6 bases. Germline loops: CDR1 SGHTA, CDR2 FQGNSA. There are 17 residues in the CDR3. V dropped 4 bases and J dropped 0 bases, with 16 bases sitting between them. CDR3 residues: CASSSGLGAASGNTIYF. The CDR3 nucleotides read TGTGCCAGCAGCTCCGGTCTGGGGGCCGCCTCTGGAAACACCATATATTTT.

J is TRBJ1-1 and V is TRBV18, with D tentatively TRBD1 (5 bases). The CDR3 has 13 amino acids. The ends were cut back, 1 base at V and 4 bases at J, with 7 bases in the middle. Germline CDR1 KGHSH, CDR2 LQKENI. CDR3 in amino acids: CASSPQGSTEAFF. CDR3 DNA sequence: TGTGCCAGCTCACCACAGGGGTCCACTGAAGCTTTCTTT.

This clone has just one count. V gene TRBV7-2 combines with J gene TRBJ1-2, with D unresolved. The germline V gene has CDR1 SGHTA and CDR2 FQGNSA. Trimming removed 1 base at V and 4 bases at J, with 7 bases between. The CDR3 extends over 13 amino acids. The chain's CDR3 is CASSLGGSYGYTF. The CDR3 DNA reads as TGTGCCAGCAGCTTAGGTGGGTCCTATGGCTACACCTTC.

CDR3 residues: CASSFILGPANEQFF. CDR3 DNA: TGTGCCAGCAGTTTCATCCTGGGCCCCGCCAATGAGCAGTTCTTC. The chain is built from TRBV13 and TRBJ2-1; D unresolved. The V gene's germline CDR1 is PRHDT and CDR2 FYEKMQ (reference sequence). With 6 bases removed from V and 6 bases from J, the gap between germline ends came to 18 bases. The CDR3 extends over 15 amino acids.

V and J are TRBV19 and TRBJ1-6; 8 nucleotides align to TRBD1. With V trimmed by 5 bases and J by 0 bases, 6 bases remained unmatched. CDR1 LNHDA and CDR2 SQIVND come from the germline V gene (reference sequence). This CDR3 contains 17 residues. In DNA form, the CDR3 reads TGTGCCAGTAGTCCCGGACAGGGTAGCTCCTATAATTCACCCCTCCACTTT. Amino acid sequence: CASSPGQGSSYNSPLHF.

This clone has just a few counts. This chain connects TRBV20-1 to TRBJ1-1; TRBD1 agrees at 8 bases. Looked up from germline, CDR1 is DFQATT and CDR2 is SNEGSKA (reference sequence). The CDR3 is 11 amino acids. With V trimmed by 7 bases and J by 6 bases, 4 bases remained unmatched. The CDR3 sequence: CSVSDRAEAFF. In nucleotides, the CDR3 is TGCAGTGTGTCGGACAGGGCTGAAGCTTTCTTT.

The V call is TRBV10-2, the J call TRBJ1-4; D may be TRBD1 (6 bases). CDR3 length: 12 residues. Looked up from germline, CDR1 is WSHSY and CDR2 is SAAADI. V was shortened by 8 bases and J by 8 bases, with 12 bases between the two germline ends. CDR3 in DNA: TGCGCCAGCGGGGACAACCTCGAAAAACTGTTTTTT. Amino acid sequence: CASGDNLEKLFF.

The chain links TRBV6-4 to TRBJ2-2, with D tentatively TRBD2 (5 bases). This CDR3 has 17 residues. V shed 6 bases and J shed 2 bases, with 19 bases lying between them. Germline-derived CDR1 and CDR2 are MRHNA and SNTAGT. The CDR3 is CASRLLGNKPNTGELFF. The CDR3 bases are TGTGCCAGCAGGTTACTCGGGAACAAACCCAACACCGGGGAGCTGTTTTTT.

The rearrangement joins TRBV7-9 to TRBJ1-2; tentative D call: TRBD1 (6 bases). Trimming removed 0 bases at V and 4 bases at J, with 12 bases between. This CDR3 spans 15 amino acids. Germline V gene lookup returns CDR1 SEHNR and CDR2 FQNEAQ (reference sequence). In DNA form, the CDR3 reads TGTGCCAGCAGCTTAGCGACGACAGGCTCCTATGGCTACACCTTC. Translation: CASSLATTGSYGYTF.